The 27 T cell receptor beta chains in this list originate from one sample, sequenced in a study of control samples from healthy donors and cancer patients. Clones were sequenced by immunoSEQ multiplex PCR, and TCRdb holds only the in-frame ones, with some missing. Among about 140,000 clones listed, approximately 94% were seen once. What was sequenced was blood. These receptors came from a man aged 35-49 years in good health.

This clone was detected only once. The gene calls are TRBV12-3 or TRBV12-4 and TRBJ1-2; TRBD1 agrees at 9 bases. The J segment lost 8 bases and the V segment lost 3 bases, leaving 4 bases of the junction unmatched. The CDR3 has 13 amino acids. DNA for the CDR3: TGTGCCAGCAGTTTTGACAGGGGGGGAGGCTACACCTTC. Encoded protein: CASSFDRGGGYTF.

This chain links TRBV6-5 with TRBJ1-4; D is uncertain. The CDR3 runs to 15 residues. The V and J ends lost 0 bases and 0 bases respectively, with 5 bases between them. Germline V gene data show CDR1 as MNHEY and CDR2 as SVGAGI. CDR3 sequence (DNA): TGTGCCAGCAGTTACTCCCGAACAACTAATGAAAAACTGTTTTTT. This codes for CASSYSRTTNEKLFF.

This clone was recorded only once. This chain joins TRBV5-1 and TRBJ2-3; 9 bases align to TRBD1. The CDR3 contains 15 residues. V shed 5 bases, J shed 0 bases, and the junction held 4 bases outside the gene matches. Germline values: CDR1 SGHRS, CDR2 YFSETQ. CDR3 sequence: CASRVDRGSTDTQYF. DNA for the CDR3: TGCGCCAGCAGAGTGGACAGGGGAAGCACAGATACGCAGTATTTT.

CDR3 loop: CASKPLIRSNTEAFF. The DNA of the CDR3 is TGTGCCAGCAAACCACTAATACGCAGCAACACTGAAGCTTTCTTT. The chain links TRBV6-5 to TRBJ1-1; D ambiguous. The CDR3 totals 15 residues. The V gene lost 7 bases and the J gene lost 2 bases, with 17 bases spanning the gap. Per germline, CDR1 MNHEY and CDR2 SVGAGI.

This chain links TRBV6-2 or TRBV6-3 with TRBJ2-3; TRBD2 matches 7 bases. Germline V lookup: CDR1 MNHEY, CDR2 SVGEGT. The V and J ends lost 6 bases and 4 bases, in that order; junction bases with no gene match: 7. The CDR3 has 14 amino acids. The CDR3 here is CASSPGLTSDTQYF. DNA for the CDR3: TGTGCCAGCAGCCCGGGACTAACGTCAGATACGCAGTATTTT.

This chain joins TRBV6-6 and TRBJ1-2, with 7 bases matching TRBD1. J lost 7 bases, V lost 0 bases, and 2 bases had no gene match. Germline CDR1 reads MNHNY; CDR2 reads SVGAGI (reference sequence). The CDR3 runs 13 residues. The CDR3 loop is CASSYSPGGGYTF. CDR3 nucleotide sequence: TGTGCCAGCAGTTACTCGCCAGGGGGTGGCTACACCTTC.

The chain employs TRBV6-1 and TRBJ1-1, with D unclear. Trimming took off 2 bases at V and 1 base at J, with 11 bases between the two ends. The germline V gene encodes CDR1 MNHNS and CDR2 SASEGT. This CDR3 has 15 amino acids. The CDR3 coding sequence is TGTGCCAGCAGTGAATCACGCGGGAGGAACACTGAAGCTTTCTTT. It codes for CASSESRGRNTEAFF.

The chain carries TRBV24-1 and TRBJ1-5; 7 bases map to TRBD1. V trimming: 4 bases; J trimming: 2 bases; junction bases outside the gene matches: 7. Looked up from germline, CDR1 is KGHDR and CDR2 is SFDVKD. The CDR3 is 16 residues long. CDR3 coding DNA: TGTGCCACCAGTGAGCATTCCGGGACAGGCAATCAGCCCCAGCATTTT. It encodes CATSEHSGTGNQPQHF.

The chain couples TRBV19 to TRBJ2-7, with TRBD1 as a possible D gene (6 bases). The germline V gene encodes CDR1 LNHDA and CDR2 SQIVND (reference sequence). Trimming removed 1 base at V and 2 bases at J, with 12 bases between. The CDR3 contains 15 residues. The CDR3 is CASSIAPGEAYEQYF. As DNA, the CDR3 is TGTGCCAGTAGTATAGCCCCAGGGGAAGCCTACGAGCAGTACTTC. Variable domain in full (rest from reference TRBV19 and TRBJ2-7): DGGITQSPKYLFRKEGQNVTLSCEQNLNHDAMYWYRQDPGQGLRLIYYSQIVNDFQKGDIAEGYSVSREKKESFPLTVTSAQKNPTAFYLCASSIAPGEAYEQYFGPGTRLTVT.

J is TRBJ2-5 and V is TRBV15; tentative D call: TRBD2 (5 bases). The CDR3 consists of 12 residues. V gave up 1 base and J gave up 5 bases, with 5 bases separating them. Germline CDR1 LNHNV, CDR2 YYDKDF (reference sequence). The CDR3 spells CATSRGGETQYF. CDR3 DNA sequence: TGTGCCACCAGCAGAGGAGGGGAGACCCAGTACTTC.

CDR3 bases: TGTGCCAGCAGTTCAGGGGCCCCCCCCTTTTCCTACGAGCAGTACTTC. Its translation: CASSSGAPPFSYEQYF. J is TRBJ2-7 and V is TRBV6-5; TRBD1 might be the D (6 bases). The CDR3 contains 16 residues. V lost 4 bases, J lost 1 base, and 17 bases lay in between. Germline CDR1 reads MNHEY; CDR2 reads SVGAGI.

The rearrangement links TRBV18 to TRBJ1-6; 9 bases are shared with TRBD1. J was trimmed by 8 bases and V by 4 bases; bases with no gene match: 3. Per the germline V gene, CDR1 is KGHSH and CDR2 is LQKENI. The CDR3 runs to 14 residues. The CDR3 region is CASSLQGADSPLHF. The CDR3 DNA sequence: TGTGCCAGCTCACTACAGGGGGCCGATTCACCCCTCCACTTT.

The rearrangement links TRBV7-6 to TRBJ1-1; D gene ambiguous. CDR3 length: 15 residues. V lost 3 bases to trimming and J lost 1 base, with 12 bases between them. Germline V CDR1 and CDR2: SGHVS, FNYEAQ. CDR3 in amino acids: CASSFGTTGNTEAFF. CDR3 sequence (DNA): TGTGCCAGCAGCTTTGGAACGACGGGGAACACTGAAGCTTTCTTT. The entire variable domain, with the rest obtained from reference TRBV7-6 and TRBJ1-1, is as follows: GAGVSQSPRYKVTKRGQDVALRCDPISGHVSLYWYRQALGQGPEFLTYFNYEAQQDKSGLPNDRFSAERPEGSISTLTIQRTEQRDSAMYRCASSFGTTGNTEAFFGQGTRLTVV.

Notes on this clone: Other nucleotide sequences in the sample specify the same CDR3. The genes are TRBV18 and TRBJ1-2, with a weak D call TRBD1 (5 bases). The CDR3 has 13 residues. The V gene lost 2 bases and the J gene lost 3 bases, with 7 bases spanning the gap. Germline CDR1 is KGHSH and CDR2 is LQKENI. In nucleotides, the CDR3 is TGTGCCAGCTCACCAGGAGGGGACTATGGCTACACCTTC. Amino acids: CASSPGGDYGYTF.

The chain employs TRBV7-2 and TRBJ2-2; 9 bases agree with TRBD2. Per the germline V gene, CDR1 is SGHTA and CDR2 is FQGNSA. This CDR3 is 17 amino acids long. After removal of 4 bases from V and 3 bases from J, the junction contained 9 bases not matched to a gene. The chain's CDR3 is CASSSPLRGGDTGELFF. For the CDR3, the DNA is TGTGCCAGCAGCTCCCCTCTGCGGGGGGGCGACACCGGGGAGCTGTTTTTT.

The J gene is TRBJ2-3, the V gene TRBV28; 7 bases map to TRBD2. The CDR3 spans 15 residues. After removal of 3 bases from V and 3 bases from J, the junction contained 6 bases not matched to a gene. Germline loops: CDR1 MDHEN, CDR2 SYDVKM. The CDR3 is CASSLPSGMTDTQYF. The CDR3, as DNA: TGTGCCAGCAGTTTGCCCAGCGGGATGACAGATACGCAGTATTTT. The complete variable domain, with remaining parts taken from reference TRBV28 and TRBJ2-3, reads DVKVTQSSRYLVKRTGEKVFLECVQDMDHENMFWYRQDPGLGLRLIYFSYDVKMKEKGDIPEGYSVSREKKERFSLILESASTNQTSMYLCASSLPSGMTDTQYFGPGTRLTVL.

The gene calls are TRBV28 and TRBJ2-4; 11 bases map to TRBD2. Per germline, CDR1 MDHEN and CDR2 SYDVKM. The ends lost 6 bases at V and 1 base at J; junction bases unmatched: 5. The CDR3 contains 16 residues. For the CDR3, the DNA is TGTGCCAGCAGCCACCGACTAGCGGGGGCCAAAAACATTCAGTACTTC. Its protein is CASSHRLAGAKNIQYF.

The genes are TRBV18 and TRBJ2-2, with a weak D call TRBD2 (6 bases). CDR1 is KGHSH, CDR2 LQKENI, per germline. The V and J ends lost 5 bases and 4 bases respectively, with 17 bases between them. The CDR3 is 16 amino acids. The CDR3 sequence is CASSTRDFSTTGELFF. The CDR3 region has the DNA TGTGCCAGCTCAACGCGGGACTTCTCCACCACCGGGGAGCTGTTTTTT.

The table lists this clone with many counts. The J gene is TRBJ1-4, the V gene TRBV2; TRBD1 is a possible D gene (5 bases). V was clipped by 6 bases and J by 6 bases, with 17 bases between them. The CDR3 loop spans 15 amino acids. CDR1 and CDR2 from the germline V gene are SNHLY and FYNNEI. In DNA form, the CDR3 reads TGTGCCAGCAGGCCCGACAGTTCAGATTATGAAAAACTGTTTTTT. It specifies CASRPDSSDYEKLFF.

The chain is built from TRBV3-1 (or the pseudogene TRBV3-2) and TRBJ2-2; TRBD1 or TRBD2 may be the D gene (5 bases each). Trimming removed 6 bases at V and 2 bases at J, with 16 bases between. CDR3 length: 16 amino acids. The germline CDR1 and CDR2 sequences are LGHDT and YNNKEL (reference sequence). CDR3 in amino acids: CASSLHPGPNTGELFF. The CDR3 bases are TGTGCCAGCAGTCTCCATCCGGGACCCAACACCGGGGAGCTGTTTTTT.

The chain joins TRBV3-1 (or the pseudogene TRBV3-2) to TRBJ1-1; tentatively, D is TRBD1 (6 bases). Per germline, CDR1 LGHDT and CDR2 YNNKEL (reference sequence). The V gene lost 1 base and the J gene lost 0 bases, with 9 bases spanning the gap. The CDR3 is 15 residues long. CDR3 residues: CASSQGQALNTEAFF. CDR3 nucleotide sequence: TGTGCCAGCAGCCAAGGACAGGCCCTGAACACTGAAGCTTTCTTT.

The chain joins TRBV27 to TRBJ1-2; 9 nucleotides line up with TRBD1. The CDR3 runs 15 residues. J lost 2 bases, V lost 4 bases, and 5 bases had no gene match. Germline assignment: CDR1 MNHEY and CDR2 SMNVEV (reference sequence). The CDR3 DNA reads as TGTGCCAGCAGTTCTTCAGGACAGGGGAACTATGGCTACACCTTC. Protein product: CASSSSGQGNYGYTF.

CDR3 sequence (DNA): TGTGCCAGCAGTGCCTCGAACCGGGACAGGGTTTATGGCTACACCTTC. Protein sequence: CASSASNRDRVYGYTF. The V call is TRBV25-1, the J call TRBJ1-2; 9 nucleotides match TRBD1. Germline values: CDR1 MGHDK, CDR2 SYGVNS. V trimming: 4 bases; J trimming: 5 bases; junction bases outside the gene matches: 11. The CDR3 is 16 residues long.

V and J are TRBV19 and TRBJ1-5; D unclear. Per germline, CDR1 LNHDA and CDR2 SQIVND (reference sequence). The V gene lost 3 bases and the J gene lost 2 bases, with 11 bases spanning the gap. The CDR3 is 15 residues long. CDR3 loop: CASSIRLGRNQPQHF. CDR3 in DNA: TGTGCCAGTAGTATTAGGTTGGGTCGCAATCAGCCCCAGCATTTT.

V and J are TRBV7-3 and TRBJ2-5; possible D gene TRBD2, 5 bases. CDR3 size: 13 residues. The ends were cut back, 3 bases at V and 3 bases at J, with 8 bases in the middle. The germline V gene has CDR1 SGHTA and CDR2 FQGTGA. The chain's CDR3 is CASSFGVEETQYF. The CDR3 coding sequence is TGTGCCAGCAGCTTCGGGGTCGAAGAGACCCAGTACTTC.

The chain's CDR3 is CASSKGEGTPNTEAFF. As DNA, the CDR3 is TGTGCCAGCAGCAAGGGGGAGGGGACCCCGAACACTGAAGCTTTCTTT. The genes are TRBV3-1 (or the pseudogene TRBV3-2) and TRBJ1-1; TRBD1 might be the D (6 bases). V lost 5 bases and J 1 base, leaving 17 bases between the germline ends. Germline values: CDR1 LGHDT, CDR2 YNNKEL (reference sequence). The CDR3 is made up of 16 amino acids.

This chain connects TRBV20-1 to TRBJ2-5, with 8 bases identical to TRBD1. The V and J ends lost 5 bases and 3 bases, in that order; junction bases with no gene match: 5. The length of the CDR3 is 13 residues. Germline V gene lookup returns CDR1 DFQATT and CDR2 SNEGSKA (reference sequence). The CDR3 DNA reads as TGCAGTGCTCGTGCGACAGGGGAAGAGACCCAGTACTTC. Translated, it gives CSARATGEETQYF.